The 11 T cell receptor beta chains below all came from one sample that was sequenced in a study of human T cells and chemical hapten exposure. TCRdb ran MiXCR on the RACE reads and lists one entry per CDR3 protein. The sample has around 130,000 distinct CDR3 sequences, approximately 8.3% seen once. Time point: healthy volunteer bleed at 2 weeks. It was unfractionated whole blood from which total RNA was extracted. Sequenced sample: whole blood. Receptor source: a male donor in good health. Some clones in this sample may be carry-over from other donors' samples.

This clonotype has just a few counts. The CDR3 DNA follows: TGCAGCGTTGCGCCTACAGCTATTAACTATGGCTACACCTTC. Amino acid sequence: CSVAPTAINYGYTF. The V and J genes are TRBV29-1 and TRBJ1-2; D remains ambiguous. The CDR3 length is 14 residues. Germline CDR1 SQVTM, CDR2 ANQGSEA. The V and J ends lost 4 bases and 1 base respectively, with 13 bases between them. The full variable domain, rest sourced from reference TRBV29-1 and TRBJ1-2, is SAVISQKPSRDICQRGTSLTIQCQVDSQVTMMFWYRQQPGQSLTLIATANQGSEATYESGFVIDKFPISRPNLTFSTLTVSNMSPEDSSIYLCSVAPTAINYGYTFGSGTRLTVV.

This clonotype was detected many times. This rearrangement joins TRBV16 to TRBJ1-5; 7 nucleotides align to TRBD1. Germline V CDR1 and CDR2: KGHSY, FQNENV. CDR3 length equals 14 residues. V was clipped by 3 bases and J by 5 bases; unmatched bases: 4. CDR3 sequence reads: CASSQVTGDQPQHF. The CDR3 DNA sequence: TGTGCCAGCAGCCAGGTTACAGGGGATCAGCCCCAGCATTTT.

At least ten counts were recorded for this clonotype. The rearrangement links TRBV11-1 to TRBJ2-1, with TRBD2 identical over 9 bases. V gave up 0 bases and J gave up 5 bases; unmatched junction bases: 11. Germline assignment: CDR1 SGHAT and CDR2 FQDESV (reference sequence). CDR3 length equals 18 residues. The CDR3 is CASSLARFSGSWNNEQFF. The CDR3 region has the DNA TGTGCCAGCAGCTTAGCGCGTTTTAGCGGGAGTTGGAACAATGAGCAGTTCTTC.

The chain joins TRBV19 to TRBJ2-7; perhaps D is TRBD1 or TRBD2 (5 bases each). The V gene lost 5 bases and the J gene lost 1 base, with 9 bases spanning the gap. The CDR3 spans 13 residues. Germline loops: CDR1 LNHDA, CDR2 SQIVND (reference sequence). CDR3 sequence (DNA): TGTGCCAGTAGTCCGGGACGGTCCTACGAGCAGTACTTC. Its protein product is CASSPGRSYEQYF.

This clonotype occurred a few times. The chain couples TRBV19 to TRBJ2-7; D is uncertain. Germline assignment: CDR1 LNHDA and CDR2 SQIVND (reference sequence). V shed 2 bases and J shed 3 bases, with 8 bases lying between them. The CDR3 has 13 amino acids. The CDR3 spells CASSITTDYEQYF. The CDR3 bases are TGTGCCAGTAGTATAACGACGGACTACGAGCAGTACTTC.

The J gene is TRBJ2-7, the V gene TRBV5-1; D might be TRBD1 or TRBD2, each matching 7 bases. This CDR3 has 16 residues. Per germline, CDR1 SGHRS and CDR2 YFSETQ. The V gene lost 4 bases and the J gene lost 3 bases, with 20 bases spanning the gap. The CDR3 nucleotides read TGCGCCAGCAGCCCTGAGGGGAGGGGGCAGAACTACGAGCAGTACTTC. The encoded protein is CASSPEGRGQNYEQYF.

This clonotype was seen at least ten times. The rearrangement joins TRBV5-6 to TRBJ2-4; tentatively, D is TRBD1 (5 bases). CDR1 SGHDT and CDR2 YYEEEE come from the germline V gene. Trimming took 3 bases from V and 0 from J, leaving 7 bases between them. The CDR3 sequence is 14 residues long. CDR3 sequence (DNA): TGTGCCAGCAGCTCCCAGGGAGCCAAAAACATTCAGTACTTC. Its translation: CASSSQGAKNIQYF.

This clonotype was counted many times. The V gene is TRBV29-1, the J gene TRBJ1-1; D is undetermined. Per the germline V gene, CDR1 is SQVTM and CDR2 is ANQGSEA. This CDR3 has 11 amino acids. V was shortened by 4 bases and J by 7 bases, with 10 bases between the two germline ends. CDR3 residues: CSVAPGNEAFF. In DNA form, the CDR3 reads TGCAGCGTTGCTCCGGGGAATGAAGCTTTCTTT.

This chain joins TRBV7-9 and TRBJ2-7, with TRBD1 matching 7 bases. Losses at the gene ends were 1 base for V and 2 bases for J; bases not matched to a gene: 8. CDR3 length: 16 residues. Per the germline V gene, CDR1 is SEHNR and CDR2 is FQNEAQ (reference sequence). The CDR3 nucleotides are TGTGCCAGCAGCTTAGGCCCACAGGGGACCGCCTACGAGCAGTACTTC. The encoded protein is CASSLGPQGTAYEQYF.

This clonotype was detected only a few times. J is TRBJ2-1 and V is TRBV14, with D perhaps TRBD1 (5 bases). CDR3 length equals 16 residues. Trimming took off 0 bases at V and 2 bases at J, with 11 bases between the two ends. Germline CDR1 SGHDN, CDR2 FVKESK. CDR3 coding DNA: TGTGCCAGCAGCCAAGAATCCCAGGGTGCCTACAATGAGCAGTTCTTC. Amino acids: CASSQESQGAYNEQFF.

This chain joins TRBV15 and TRBJ2-3, with a tentative D call TRBD2 (5 bases). The CDR3 is 17 residues long. Germline values: CDR1 LNHNV, CDR2 YYDKDF (reference sequence). Trimming took 0 bases from V and 0 from J, leaving 13 bases between them. CDR3 coding DNA: TGTGCCACCAGCAGAGATGGGCTAGCACTGAGCACAGATACGCAGTATTTT. Its protein is CATSRDGLALSTDTQYF.